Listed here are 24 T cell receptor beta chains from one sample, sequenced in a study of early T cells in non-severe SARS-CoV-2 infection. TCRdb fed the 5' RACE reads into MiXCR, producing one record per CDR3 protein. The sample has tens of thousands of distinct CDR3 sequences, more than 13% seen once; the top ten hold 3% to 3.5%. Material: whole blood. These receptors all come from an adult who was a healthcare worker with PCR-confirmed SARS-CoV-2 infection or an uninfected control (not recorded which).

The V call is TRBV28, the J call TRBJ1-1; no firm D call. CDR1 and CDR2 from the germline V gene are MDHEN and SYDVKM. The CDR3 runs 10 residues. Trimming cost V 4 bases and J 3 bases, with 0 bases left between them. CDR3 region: CASSYTEAFF. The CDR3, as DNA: TGTGCCAGCAGTTACACTGAAGCTTTCTTT.

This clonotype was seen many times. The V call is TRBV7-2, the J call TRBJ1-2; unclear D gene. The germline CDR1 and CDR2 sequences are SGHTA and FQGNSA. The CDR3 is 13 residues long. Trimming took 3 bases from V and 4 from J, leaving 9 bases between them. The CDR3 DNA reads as TGTGCCAGCAGCTTTACCGGCCTCTATGGCTACACCTTC. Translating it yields CASSFTGLYGYTF.

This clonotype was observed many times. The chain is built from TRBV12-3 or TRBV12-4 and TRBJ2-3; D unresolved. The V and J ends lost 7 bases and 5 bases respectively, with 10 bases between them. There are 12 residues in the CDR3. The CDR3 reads CASTRRRDTQYF. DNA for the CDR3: TGTGCCAGCACCCGACGCAGAGATACGCAGTATTTT.

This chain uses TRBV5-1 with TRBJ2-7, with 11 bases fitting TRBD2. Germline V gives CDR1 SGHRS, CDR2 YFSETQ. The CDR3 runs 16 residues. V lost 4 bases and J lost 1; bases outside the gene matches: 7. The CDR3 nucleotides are TGCGCCAGCAGCCCGGGACTAGCGGACCCTTCCTACGAGCAGTACTTC. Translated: CASSPGLADPSYEQYF.

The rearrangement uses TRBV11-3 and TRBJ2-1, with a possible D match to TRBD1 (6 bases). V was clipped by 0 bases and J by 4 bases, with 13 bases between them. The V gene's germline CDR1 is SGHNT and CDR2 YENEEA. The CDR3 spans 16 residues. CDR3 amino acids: CASSLELEGDYNEQFF. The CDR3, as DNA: TGTGCCAGCAGCTTAGAGCTAGAGGGGGATTACAATGAGCAGTTCTTC.

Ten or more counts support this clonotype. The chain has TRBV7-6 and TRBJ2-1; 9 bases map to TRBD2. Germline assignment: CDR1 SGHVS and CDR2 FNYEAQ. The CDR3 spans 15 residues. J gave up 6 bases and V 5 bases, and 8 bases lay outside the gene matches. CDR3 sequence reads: CASSDTGLAGNEQFF. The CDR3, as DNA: TGTGCCAGCAGCGACACGGGACTAGCCGGCAATGAGCAGTTCTTC.

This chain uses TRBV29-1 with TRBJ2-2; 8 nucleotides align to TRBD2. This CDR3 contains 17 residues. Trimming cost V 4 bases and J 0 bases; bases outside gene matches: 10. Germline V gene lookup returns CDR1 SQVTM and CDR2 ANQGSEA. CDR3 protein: CSVVVLPGGPNTGELFF. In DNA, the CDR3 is TGCAGCGTTGTAGTTCTGCCGGGAGGGCCGAACACCGGGGAGCTGTTTTTT.

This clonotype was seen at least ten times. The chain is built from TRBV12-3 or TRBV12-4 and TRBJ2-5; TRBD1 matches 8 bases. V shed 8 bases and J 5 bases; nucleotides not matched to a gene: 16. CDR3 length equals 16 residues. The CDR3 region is CASAFSLGQGGETQYF. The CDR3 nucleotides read TGTGCCAGCGCATTCTCCCTCGGACAGGGCGGGGAGACCCAGTACTTC.

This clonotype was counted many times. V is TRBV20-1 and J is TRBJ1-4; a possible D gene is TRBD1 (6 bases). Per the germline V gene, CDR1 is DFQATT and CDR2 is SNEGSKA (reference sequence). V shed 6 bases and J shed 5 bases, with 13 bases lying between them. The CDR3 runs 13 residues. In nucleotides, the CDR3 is TGCAGTGCCCGGGGGGGGCCGAATGAAAAACTGTTTTTT. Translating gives CSARGGPNEKLFF.

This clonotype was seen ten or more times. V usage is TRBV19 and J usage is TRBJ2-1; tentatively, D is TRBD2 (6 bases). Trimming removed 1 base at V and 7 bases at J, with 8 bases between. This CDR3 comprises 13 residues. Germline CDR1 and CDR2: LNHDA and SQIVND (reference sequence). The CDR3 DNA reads TGTGCCAGTAGTATAGCGGCGGGGAATGAGCAGTTCTTC. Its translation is CASSIAAGNEQFF.

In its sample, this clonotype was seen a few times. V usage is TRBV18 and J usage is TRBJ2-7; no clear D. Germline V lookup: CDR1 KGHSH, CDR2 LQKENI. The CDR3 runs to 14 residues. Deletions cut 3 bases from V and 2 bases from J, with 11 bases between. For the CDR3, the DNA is TGTGCCAGCTCACCCCGTGGGGTGACCTACGAGCAGTACTTC. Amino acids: CASSPRGVTYEQYF. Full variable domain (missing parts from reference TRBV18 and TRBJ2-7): NAGVMQNPRHLVRRRGQEARLRCSPMKGHSHVYWYRQLPEEGLKFMVYLQKENIIDESGMPKERFSAEFPKEGPSILRIQQVVRGDSAAYFCASSPRGVTYEQYFGPGTRLTVT.

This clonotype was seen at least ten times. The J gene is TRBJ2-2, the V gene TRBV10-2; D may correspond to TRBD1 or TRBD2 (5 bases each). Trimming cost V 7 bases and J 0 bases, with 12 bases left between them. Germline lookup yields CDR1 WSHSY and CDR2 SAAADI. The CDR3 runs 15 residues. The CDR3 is CASKVQGPNTGELFF. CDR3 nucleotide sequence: TGCGCCAGCAAAGTGCAGGGACCGAACACCGGGGAGCTGTTTTTT.

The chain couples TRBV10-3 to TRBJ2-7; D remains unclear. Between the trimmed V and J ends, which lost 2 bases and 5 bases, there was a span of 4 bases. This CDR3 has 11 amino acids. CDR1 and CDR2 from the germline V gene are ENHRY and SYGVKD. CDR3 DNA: TGTGCCATCAGTGAGAATGACGAGCAGTACTTC. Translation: CAISENDEQYF.

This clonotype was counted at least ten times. Here the CDR3 DNA reads TGTGCCAGCAGTTATAAGATGGAGACCCAGTACTTC. As protein: CASSYKMETQYF. The genes are TRBV6-6 and TRBJ2-5, with no clear D. V was clipped by 3 bases and J by 5 bases, with 7 bases between them. The CDR3 is 12 residues long. CDR1 is MNHNY, CDR2 SVGAGI, per germline (reference sequence).

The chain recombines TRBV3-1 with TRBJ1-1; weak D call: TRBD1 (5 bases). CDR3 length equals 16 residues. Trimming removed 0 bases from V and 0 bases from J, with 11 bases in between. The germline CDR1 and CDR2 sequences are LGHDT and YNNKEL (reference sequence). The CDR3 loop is CASSQDSGLMNTEAFF. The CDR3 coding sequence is TGTGCCAGCAGCCAAGACTCAGGGTTGATGAACACTGAAGCTTTCTTT.

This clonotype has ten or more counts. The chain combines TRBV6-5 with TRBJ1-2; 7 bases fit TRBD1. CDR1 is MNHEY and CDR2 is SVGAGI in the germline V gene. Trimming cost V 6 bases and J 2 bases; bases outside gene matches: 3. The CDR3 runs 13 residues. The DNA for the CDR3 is TGTGCCAGCAGGACAGGGACCAACTATGGCTACACCTTC. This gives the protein CASRTGTNYGYTF.

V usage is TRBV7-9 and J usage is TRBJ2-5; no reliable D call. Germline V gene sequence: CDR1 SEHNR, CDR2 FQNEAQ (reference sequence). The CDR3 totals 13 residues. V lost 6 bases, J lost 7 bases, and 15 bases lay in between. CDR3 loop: CASSLGQGSTQYF. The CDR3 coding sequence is TGTGCCAGCAGTCTCGGCCAAGGGTCGACCCAGTACTTC.

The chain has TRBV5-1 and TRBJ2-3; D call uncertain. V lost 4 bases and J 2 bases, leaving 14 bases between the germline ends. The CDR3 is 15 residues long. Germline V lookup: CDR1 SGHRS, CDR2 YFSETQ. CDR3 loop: CASSNIGVATDTQYF. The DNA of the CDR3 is TGCGCCAGCAGCAATATAGGCGTAGCCACAGATACGCAGTATTTT.

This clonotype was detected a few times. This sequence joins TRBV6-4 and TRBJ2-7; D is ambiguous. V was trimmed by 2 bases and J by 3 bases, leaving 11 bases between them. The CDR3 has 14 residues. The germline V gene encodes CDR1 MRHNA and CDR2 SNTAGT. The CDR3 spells CASSDRKGIYEQYF. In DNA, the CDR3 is TGTGCCAGCAGTGACCGGAAGGGTATCTACGAGCAGTACTTC.

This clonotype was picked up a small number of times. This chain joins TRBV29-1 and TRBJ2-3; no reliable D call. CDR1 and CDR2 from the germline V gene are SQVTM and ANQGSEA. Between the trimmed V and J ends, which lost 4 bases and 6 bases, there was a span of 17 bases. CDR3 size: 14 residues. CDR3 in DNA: TGCAGCGTTGCTAGACGAAAACCCCCCGATACGCAGTATTTT. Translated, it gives CSVARRKPPDTQYF.

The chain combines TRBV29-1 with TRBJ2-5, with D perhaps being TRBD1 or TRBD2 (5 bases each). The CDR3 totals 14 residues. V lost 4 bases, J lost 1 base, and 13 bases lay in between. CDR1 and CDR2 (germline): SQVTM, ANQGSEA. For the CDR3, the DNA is TGCAGCGTTGGGGGCGGGCGAGGCCAAGAGACCCAGTACTTC. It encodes CSVGGGRGQETQYF. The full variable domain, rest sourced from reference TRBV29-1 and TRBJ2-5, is SAVISQKPSRDICQRGTSLTIQCQVDSQVTMMFWYRQQPGQSLTLIATANQGSEATYESGFVIDKFPISRPNLTFSTLTVSNMSPEDSSIYLCSVGGGRGQETQYFGPGTRLLVL.

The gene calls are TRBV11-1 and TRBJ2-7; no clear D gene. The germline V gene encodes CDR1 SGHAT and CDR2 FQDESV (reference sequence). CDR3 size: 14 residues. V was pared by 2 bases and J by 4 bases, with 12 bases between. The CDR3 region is CASSLSGSVYEQYF. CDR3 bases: TGTGCCAGCAGCTTATCCGGGTCTGTATACGAGCAGTACTTC.

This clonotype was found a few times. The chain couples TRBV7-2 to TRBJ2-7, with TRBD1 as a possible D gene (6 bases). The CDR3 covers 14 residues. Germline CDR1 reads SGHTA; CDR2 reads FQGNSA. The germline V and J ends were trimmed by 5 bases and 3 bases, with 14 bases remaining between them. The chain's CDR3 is CASSPDSLFYEQYF. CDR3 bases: TGTGCCAGCAGCCCGGACAGTTTATTCTACGAGCAGTACTTC.

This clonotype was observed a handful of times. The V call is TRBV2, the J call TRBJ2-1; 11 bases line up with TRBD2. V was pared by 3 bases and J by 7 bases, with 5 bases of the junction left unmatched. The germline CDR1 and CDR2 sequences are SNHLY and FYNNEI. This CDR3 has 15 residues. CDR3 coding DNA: TGTGCCAGCAGTGAGGGGCTAGCGGGAGGAAATGAGCAGTTCTTC. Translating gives CASSEGLAGGNEQFF.